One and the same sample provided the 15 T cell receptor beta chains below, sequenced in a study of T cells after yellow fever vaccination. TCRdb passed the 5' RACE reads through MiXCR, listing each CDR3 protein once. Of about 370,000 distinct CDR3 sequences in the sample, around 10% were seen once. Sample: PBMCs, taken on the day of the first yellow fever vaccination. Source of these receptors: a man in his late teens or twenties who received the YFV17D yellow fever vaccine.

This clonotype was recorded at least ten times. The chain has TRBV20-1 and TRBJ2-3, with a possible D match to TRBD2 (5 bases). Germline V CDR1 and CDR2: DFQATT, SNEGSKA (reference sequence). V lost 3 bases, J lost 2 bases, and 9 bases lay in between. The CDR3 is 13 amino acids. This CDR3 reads CSARPDYTDTQYF. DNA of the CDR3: TGCAGTGCTAGGCCAGACTACACAGATACGCAGTATTTT.

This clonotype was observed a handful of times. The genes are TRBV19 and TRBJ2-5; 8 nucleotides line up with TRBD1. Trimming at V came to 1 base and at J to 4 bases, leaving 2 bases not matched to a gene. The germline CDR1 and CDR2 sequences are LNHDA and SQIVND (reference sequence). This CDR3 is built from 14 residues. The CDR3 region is CASSIGDRGETQYF. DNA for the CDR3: TGTGCCAGTAGTATAGGAGACAGGGGAGAGACCCAGTACTTC.

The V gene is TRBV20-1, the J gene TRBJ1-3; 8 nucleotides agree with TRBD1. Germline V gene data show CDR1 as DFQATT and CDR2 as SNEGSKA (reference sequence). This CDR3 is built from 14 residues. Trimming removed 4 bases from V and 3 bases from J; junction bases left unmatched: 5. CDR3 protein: CSAKGQVFGNTIYF. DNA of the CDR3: TGCAGTGCTAAGGGACAGGTTTTTGGAAACACCATATATTTT.

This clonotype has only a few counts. CDR3 bases: TGCGCCAGCAGGGGGACAGGTCCTTATAATGAAAAACTGTTTTTT. Protein product: CASRGTGPYNEKLFF. The chain couples TRBV10-2 to TRBJ1-4; 8 bases fit TRBD1. This CDR3 is 15 amino acids long. V shed 6 bases and J 4 bases; nucleotides not matched to a gene: 7. CDR1 is WSHSY and CDR2 is SAAADI in the germline V gene.

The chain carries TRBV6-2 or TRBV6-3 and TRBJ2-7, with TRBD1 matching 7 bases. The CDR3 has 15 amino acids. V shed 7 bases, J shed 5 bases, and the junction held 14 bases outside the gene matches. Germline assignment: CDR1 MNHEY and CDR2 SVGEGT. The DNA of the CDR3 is TGTGCCAGCATACTAACGCCCGACAGGGCCCACGAGCAGTACTTC. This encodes CASILTPDRAHEQYF.

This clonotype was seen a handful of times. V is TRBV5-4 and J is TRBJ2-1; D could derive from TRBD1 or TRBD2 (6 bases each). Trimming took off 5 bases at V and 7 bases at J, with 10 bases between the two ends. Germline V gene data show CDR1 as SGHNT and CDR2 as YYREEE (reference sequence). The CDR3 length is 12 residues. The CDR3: CASRKGGNEQFF. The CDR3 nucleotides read TGTGCCAGCAGGAAAGGGGGGAATGAGCAGTTCTTC.

Here the CDR3 reads CASGPGNTGELFF. For the CDR3, the DNA is TGTGCCAGCGGCCCGGGAAACACCGGGGAGCTGTTTTTT. V gene TRBV7-9 combines with J gene TRBJ2-2; perhaps TRBD2 as D (5 bases). Between the trimmed V and J ends, which lost 8 bases and 2 bases, there was a span of 9 bases. Germline V CDR1 and CDR2: SEHNR, FQNEAQ (reference sequence). The CDR3 runs 13 residues.

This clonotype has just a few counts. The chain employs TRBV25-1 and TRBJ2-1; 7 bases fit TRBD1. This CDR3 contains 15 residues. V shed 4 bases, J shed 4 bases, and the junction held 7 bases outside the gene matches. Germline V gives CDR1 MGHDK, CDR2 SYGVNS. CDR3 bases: TGTGCCAGCAGTGTAATGACAGGGAGTTACAATGAGCAGTTCTTC. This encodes CASSVMTGSYNEQFF.

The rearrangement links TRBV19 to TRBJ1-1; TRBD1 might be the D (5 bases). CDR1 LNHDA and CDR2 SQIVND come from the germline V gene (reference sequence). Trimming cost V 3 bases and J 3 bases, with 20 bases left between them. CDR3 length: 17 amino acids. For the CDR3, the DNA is TGTGCCAGTAGTATCACCCTAACCGGGGCGAAGGACACTGAAGCTTTCTTT. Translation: CASSITLTGAKDTEAFF.

The CDR3, as DNA: TGTGCCAGCACCGCAGAAGTTAAAAAGGATGAAAAACTGTTTTTT. It yields the protein CASTAEVKKDEKLFF. The chain uses TRBV9 and TRBJ1-4, with D uncertain. V lost 6 bases and J lost 6, with 18 bases in between. The germline gives CDR1 SGDLS, CDR2 YYNGEE. The CDR3 extends over 15 amino acids.

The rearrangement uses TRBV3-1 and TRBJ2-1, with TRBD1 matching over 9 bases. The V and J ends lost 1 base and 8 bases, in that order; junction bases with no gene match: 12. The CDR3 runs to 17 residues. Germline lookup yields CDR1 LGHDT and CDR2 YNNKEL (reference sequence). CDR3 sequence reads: CASSQGGPDRGLDEQFF. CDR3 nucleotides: TGTGCCAGCAGCCAAGGGGGCCCGGACAGGGGTCTCGATGAGCAGTTCTTC.

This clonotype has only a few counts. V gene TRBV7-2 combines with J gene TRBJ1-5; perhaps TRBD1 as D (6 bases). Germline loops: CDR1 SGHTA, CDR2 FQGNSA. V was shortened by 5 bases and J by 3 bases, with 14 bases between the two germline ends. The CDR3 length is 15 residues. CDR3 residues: CASSPGGGANQPQHF. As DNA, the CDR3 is TGTGCCAGCAGCCCCGGAGGGGGTGCCAATCAGCCCCAGCATTTT.

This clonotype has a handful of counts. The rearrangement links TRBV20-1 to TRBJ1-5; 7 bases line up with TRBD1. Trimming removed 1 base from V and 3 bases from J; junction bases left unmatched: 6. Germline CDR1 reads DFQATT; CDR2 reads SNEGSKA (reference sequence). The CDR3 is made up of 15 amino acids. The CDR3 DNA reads TGCAGTGCTAGAGTACCGGGACAGCTCAATCAGCCCCAGCATTTT. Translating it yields CSARVPGQLNQPQHF.

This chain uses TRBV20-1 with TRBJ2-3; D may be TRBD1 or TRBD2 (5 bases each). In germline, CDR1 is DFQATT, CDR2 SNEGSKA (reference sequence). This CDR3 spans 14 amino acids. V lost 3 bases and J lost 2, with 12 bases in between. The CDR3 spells CSASRDPNTDTQYF. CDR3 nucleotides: TGCAGTGCTAGTCGGGACCCCAACACAGATACGCAGTATTTT.

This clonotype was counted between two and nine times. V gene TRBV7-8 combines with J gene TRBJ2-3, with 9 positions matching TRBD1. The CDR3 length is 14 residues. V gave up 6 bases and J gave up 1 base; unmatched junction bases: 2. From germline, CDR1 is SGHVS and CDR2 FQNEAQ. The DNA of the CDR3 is TGTGCCAGCAGGCGGACAGGGGGCACAGATACGCAGTATTTT. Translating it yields CASRRTGGTDTQYF.